This T cell receptor beta chain is drawn from a study of T-cell reconstitution after alpha-beta-depleted transplantation in children. As it was prepared, the TCRbeta library received unique molecular identifiers. TCRdb re-analysed the PCR reads in MiXCR, keeping a single row per CDR3 protein. The data show roughly 400,000 distinct CDR3 sequences, 20% seen once. Trimming left V 4 bases short and J 5 bases short, with 6 bases between. CDR3 length: 12 residues. Germline CDR1 SGHNT, CDR2 YYREEE (reference sequence). The chain employs TRBV5-4 and TRBJ2-2; D unresolved. The source of this sequence is a human donor who donated a stem cell graft to a child with acute myeloid leukemia. This material consisted of PBMCs from the stem cell graft donor, taken from the stem cell graft. The chain's CDR3 is CASSLQTGELFF. In DNA, the CDR3 is TGTGCCAGCAGCCTCCAGACCGGGGAGCTGTTTTTT.